The present TCR beta chain was sequenced within a study of control samples from healthy donors and cancer patients. Assay: immunoSEQ multiplex PCR; the TCRdb copy retains only in-frame clones and omits some. The sample has 60,000 or so clones; approximately 94% are singletons. Germline CDR1 reads PRHDT; CDR2 reads FYEKMQ (reference sequence). This CDR3 spans 18 amino acids. This receptor was obtained from a young woman in good health. Sequenced: blood. The V gene is TRBV13, the J gene TRBJ2-5; 15 positions agree with TRBD2. As DNA, the CDR3 is TGTCCCCGCAGCGGAGGACTAGCGGGGGGGCCGGGGCAAGAGACCCAGTACTTC. Its protein is CPRSGGLAGGPGQETQYF.